A selection of T cell receptor beta chains follows, all from one sample in a study of blood T cell repertoires in COVID-19. This table comes from immunoSEQ multiplex PCR, and its TCRdb copy is limited to in-frame clones, with some not included. The table includes 110,000 to 150,000 clones, over 70% detected once. Sequencing was carried out using peripheral blood. These receptors all come from a woman in her fifties or sixties with acute or convalescent COVID-19. The CDR3 runs from the conserved cysteine through the conserved F or W. D genes are given only for firm matches. Part of the rows lack a size; the others show once, few, many or a class for expanded clones.

v_call	j_call	clone_size	d_call	cdr3_nt	cdr3_aa
TRBV7-9	TRBJ2-1	NA	TRBD2	TGTGCCAGCAGCTCCCGACTAGCGGGTAAGAATGAGCAGTTCTTC	CASSSRLAGKNEQFF
TRBV28	TRBJ1-1	NA	NA	TGTGCCAGCAGACCATACCAGGGTCTCATGAACACTGAAGCTTTCTTT	CASRPYQGLMNTEAFF
TRBV5-4	TRBJ2-7	few	TRBD2	TGTGCCAGCACCCTAGCGGGAGGCTCCTACGAGCAGTACTTC	CASTLAGGSYEQYF
TRBV30	TRBJ2-3	NA	TRBD1	TGTGCCACCCGGGGACAGGGAGATACGCAGTATTTT	CATRGQGDTQYF
TRBV5-1	TRBJ2-7	NA	TRBD2	TGCGCCAGCAGCTTGACGGGGACTACGGTGAACGAGCAGTACTTC	CASSLTGTTVNEQYF
TRBV6-4	TRBJ2-1	NA	TRBD1	TGTGCCAGCAAGGCGGGCTCTACAGGGGGCTACAATGAGCAGTTCTTC	CASKAGSTGGYNEQFF
TRBV5-1	TRBJ2-1	NA	TRBD2	TGCGCCAGCAGCCCTACCACTAGCGGGAGTTCGAGTGAGCAGTTCTTC	CASSPTTSGSSSEQFF
TRBV5-1	TRBJ1-6	NA	NA	TGCGCCAGCAGCTTGACAGGGACCCCTGAGTCACCCCTCCACTTT	CASSLTGTPESPLHF
TRBV15	TRBJ1-1	few	NA	TGTGCCACCAGCAGAGATCCAAGACACGGCACTGAAGCTTTCTTT	CATSRDPRHGTEAFF
TRBV7-9	TRBJ2-5	NA	NA	TGTGCCAGCAGCTTACTACTAGCTGATCAAGAGACCCAGTACTTC	CASSLLLADQETQYF
TRBV15	TRBJ2-5	NA	NA	TGTGCCACCAGCAGGGCCACGGAGACCCAGTACTTC	CATSRATETQYF
TRBV29-1	TRBJ2-3	NA	TRBD2	TGCAGCGTCTTGGGACTACTCACAGATACGCAGTATTTT	CSVLGLLTDTQYF
TRBV28	TRBJ1-4	NA	NA	TGTGCCAGCAGTCCGACAGCAACTAATGAAAAACTGTTTTTT	CASSPTATNEKLFF
TRBV18	TRBJ2-5	NA	TRBD2	TGTGCCAGCTCACCACAACGTCTAGCGGGAGCGGAAGAGACCCAGTACTTC	CASSPQRLAGAEETQYF
TRBV11-2	TRBJ2-7	NA	TRBD2	TGTGCCAGCAGCTTTGGGACTAGCGGGGTAAGCTCCTACGAGCAGTACTTC	CASSFGTSGVSSYEQYF
TRBV10-1	TRBJ2-2	once	NA	TGCGCCAGCACCGGGGGAGATAACACCGGGGAGCTGTTTTTT	CASTGGDNTGELFF
TRBV30	TRBJ1-2	NA	NA	TGTGCCTGGACGCCCCGCAGATCGAACGCCTATGGCTACACCTTC	CAWTPRRSNAYGYTF
TRBV3-1/TRBV3-2	TRBJ2-3	NA	NA	TGTGCCAGCAGCCAAGGGAGGCAGAGCACAGATACGCAGTATTTT	CASSQGRQSTDTQYF
TRBV11-2	TRBJ2-2	NA	NA	TGTGCCAGCAGCACGGACCCGACTAGGACCGGGGAGCTGTTTTTT	CASSTDPTRTGELFF
TRBV5-1	TRBJ1-5	NA	TRBD1	TGCGCCAGCAGCTTGGGACAGGGAGGTCAGCCCCAGCATTTT	CASSLGQGGQPQHF
TRBV7-9	TRBJ2-1	NA	NA	TGTGCCAGCAGCTTAGGTGGAGGGCTAGCTCGGCATGAGCAGTTCTTC	CASSLGGGLARHEQFF
TRBV28	TRBJ2-1	NA	NA	TGTGCCAGCACTTCCTTTACGGGGACTTATTACAATGAGCAGTTCTTC	CASTSFTGTYYNEQFF
TRBV14	TRBJ1-5	NA	NA	TGTGCCAGCAGCCAAGGAGGGTTAGGTCAGCCCCAGCATTTT	CASSQGGLGQPQHF
TRBV5-1	TRBJ1-2	few	NA	TGCGCCAGCAGCTTGGGGGAAGGACACGGTGGCTACACCTTC	CASSLGEGHGGYTF
TRBV5-4	TRBJ1-1	NA	TRBD1	TGTGCCAGCAGCTATGACAGGGGCACTGAAGCTTTCTTT	CASSYDRGTEAFF
TRBV27	TRBJ2-7	NA	TRBD1	TGTGCCAGCAGTTTATCGTTAACGGGACAGGGTCCTGACTACGAGCAGTACTTC	CASSLSLTGQGPDYEQYF
TRBV10-1	TRBJ2-7	NA	TRBD2	TGCGCCAGCAGTGAAGGGACTAGCGGGACCTACGAGCAGTACTTC	CASSEGTSGTYEQYF
TRBV6-5	TRBJ2-6	NA	NA	TGTGCCAGCAGTTACTCGAGGGCTGGGGCCAACGTCCTGACTTTC	CASSYSRAGANVLTF
TRBV28	TRBJ1-1	NA	NA	TGTGCCAGCAGTTCGACAGGATTGGACACTGAAGCTTTCTTT	CASSSTGLDTEAFF
TRBV10-3	TRBJ2-7	NA	NA	TGTGCCATCAGTGAGAGGAGGGGGCGGTACGAGCAGTACTTC	CAISERRGRYEQYF
TRBV19	TRBJ1-5	few	NA	TGTGCCAGTAGTATAAAGGGGGTAGGCAATCAGCCCCAGCATTTT	CASSIKGVGNQPQHF
TRBV27	TRBJ2-3	once	NA	TGTGCCAGCGCTTTTGGTTCTCGGTTTACAGATACGCAGTATTTT	CASAFGSRFTDTQYF
TRBV9	TRBJ2-1	NA	NA	TGTGCCAGCAGTGGGGGCCCTTTCCATGAGCAGTTCTTC	CASSGGPFHEQFF
TRBV7-8	TRBJ2-5	NA	NA	TGTGCCAGCAAACTAGACATCTCCCAAGAGACCCAGTACTTC	CASKLDISQETQYF
TRBV30	TRBJ1-2	NA	NA	TGTGCCTGGAGCGAGAACGGGGGGGGCTATGGCTACACCTTC	CAWSENGGGYGYTF
TRBV9	TRBJ2-3	NA	TRBD2	TGTGCCAGCAGCGCTCCCTCTAGAGTAGCGGGAGTAGTAGATACGCAGTATTTT	CASSAPSRVAGVVDTQYF
TRBV9	TRBJ2-1	NA	TRBD2	TGTGCCAGCAGCGGAATAGGAGGACCCGGGAGGGCCCTCCACAATGAGCAGTTCTTC	CASSGIGGPGRALHNEQFF
TRBV30	TRBJ2-3	NA	TRBD2	TGTGCCTGGAGAAAACTAGCGCACCCCGAGAGGGCAGATACGCAGTATTTT	CAWRKLAHPERADTQYF
TRBV28	TRBJ1-2	NA	NA	TGTGCCAGCAGTTTGGAGATCCAAGCGAAAGGCTACACCTTC	CASSLEIQAKGYTF
TRBV28	TRBJ2-2	few	TRBD2	TGTGCCAGCAGTTTATCGCTAGCGGGTTTGGCCGGGGAGCTGTTTTTT	CASSLSLAGLAGELFF
TRBV5-4	TRBJ2-1	few	NA	TGTGCCAGCAGCCATGACAACTACAATGAGCAGTTCTTC	CASSHDNYNEQFF
TRBV5-1	TRBJ2-5	NA	NA	TGCGCCAGCAGCCAGGCCGGCTGGACCCAGTACTTC	CASSQAGWTQYF
TRBV18	TRBJ1-5	NA	NA	TGTGCCAGCTCACCAACGGTGGATCAGCCCCAGCATTTT	CASSPTVDQPQHF
TRBV29-1	TRBJ2-7	NA	NA	TGCAGCGTTCTCAGGCAACGGGGCGAGCAGTACTTC	CSVLRQRGEQYF
TRBV5-1	TRBJ1-1	NA	NA	TGCGCCAGCAGCTTGGTCCGCATAGATGAAGCTTTCTTT	CASSLVRIDEAFF
TRBV6-6	TRBJ2-6	NA	NA	TGTGCCAGCAGTCGATGGGGGGTGTCTGGGGCCAACGTCCTGACTTTC	CASSRWGVSGANVLTF
TRBV2	TRBJ2-2	NA	NA	TGTGCCAGCAGTGAAGCGGGGGGTATCAGATTCCCAGCGGCCGGGGAGCTGTTTTTT	CASSEAGGIRFPAAGELFF